This TCR beta chain derives from a study of T-cell memory formation after mild COVID-19. About the research overall: There were largely donor-specific TCR clusters.

The CDR3 sequence is 17 residues long. V was pared by 2 bases and J by 3 bases, with 11 bases of the junction left unmatched. Per germline, CDR1 ENHRY and CDR2 SYGVKD. TCRdb processed the 5' RACE reads anew with MiXCR; each CDR3 protein has one entry. This table has hundreds of thousands of distinct CDR3 sequences, around a sixth appearing once. As to this clonotype: The antigen remains unidentified.

Study-wide results and limits: Day 15 to 85 contracting clones showed balanced CD4/CD8; day 15 to 37 expanders favored CD4+.

The sequenced sample consisted of PBMCs or a T cell subset sorted from them (not recorded which). V usage is TRBV10-3 and J usage is TRBJ2-7, with 9 bases aligning to TRBD2. The source of this sequence is an adult woman who had mild COVID-19 (a few samples of this study predate the infection). Cell type and time point are not known. DNA of the CDR3: TGTGCCATCAGTGAGCCGAGGGGGGCTAGCGGGGTCTACGAGCAGTACTTC. Its translation is CAISEPRGASGVYEQYF.